The 7 T cell receptor beta chains presented below share a single source sample, sequenced in a study of control samples from healthy donors and cancer patients. Assay: immunoSEQ multiplex PCR; the TCRdb copy retains only in-frame clones and omits some. The sample includes about 190,000 clones. Sequenced material: blood. The receptor set was obtained from a woman aged 30 to 39 in good health.

The chain joins TRBV6-5 to TRBJ1-5, with 7 bases identical to TRBD1. CDR3 length equals 14 residues. The V segment lost 6 bases and the J segment 1 base; nucleotides outside the gene matches: 3. CDR1 is MNHEY, CDR2 SVGAGI, per germline. The CDR3 reads CASRPTGSNQPQHF. The CDR3 DNA reads TGTGCCAGCAGGCCGACAGGGAGCAATCAGCCCCAGCATTTT.

The V gene is TRBV6-5, the J gene TRBJ1-4; D is ambiguous. The CDR3 contains 12 residues. CDR1 is MNHEY, CDR2 SVGAGI, per germline. The V end lost 2 bases, the J end lost 10 bases, and 8 bases lay between the germline ends. CDR3 protein: CASSYQGGKLFF. The DNA of the CDR3 is TGTGCCAGCAGTTACCAAGGAGGAAAACTGTTTTTT.

This rearrangement joins TRBV5-1 to TRBJ2-5, with 9 bases matching TRBD2. Trimming cost V 1 base and J 6 bases; bases outside gene matches: 7. The CDR3 runs to 15 residues. Germline V gene lookup returns CDR1 SGHRS and CDR2 YFSETQ. The CDR3: CASSLSAGGQQTQYF. CDR3 nucleotides: TGCGCCAGCAGCTTGTCCGCGGGGGGGCAACAGACCCAGTACTTC.

In DNA form, the CDR3 reads TGTGCCAGCAGCTTAGCCGGGGGTAGCAATGAGCAGTTCTTC. Its translation is CASSLAGGSNEQFF. The rearrangement joins TRBV11-3 to TRBJ2-1, with D possibly matching TRBD2 (6 bases). V lost 1 base, J lost 6 bases, and 10 bases lay in between. The CDR3 spans 14 residues. Germline V gene data show CDR1 as SGHNT and CDR2 as YENEEA.

This chain uses TRBV18 with TRBJ2-7; 8 bases are a match to TRBD1. V gave up 6 bases and J gave up 2 bases; unmatched junction bases: 15. The CDR3 is 17 amino acids. CDR1 and CDR2 (germline): KGHSH, LQKENI. The CDR3 reads CASSDRETGTGTYEQYF. In DNA, the CDR3 is TGTGCCAGCTCCGACCGGGAAACCGGGACAGGTACCTACGAGCAGTACTTC.

The rearrangement joins TRBV9 to TRBJ2-7; tentatively, D is TRBD1 (6 bases). CDR1 SGDLS and CDR2 YYNGEE come from the germline V gene. The CDR3 is 14 residues long. The V gene lost 0 bases and the J gene lost 1 base, with 8 bases spanning the gap. DNA of the CDR3: TGTGCCAGCAGCGTAGAAGGGACATCCTACGAGCAGTACTTC. Translated: CASSVEGTSYEQYF. Full variable domain (outside the CDR3, taken from reference TRBV9 and TRBJ2-7): DSGVTQTPKHLITATGQRVTLRCSPRSGDLSVYWYQQSLDQGLQFLIQYYNGEERAKGNILERFSAQQFPDLHSELNLSSLELGDSALYFCASSVEGTSYEQYFGPGTRLTVT.

The rearrangement joins TRBV7-2 to TRBJ2-5, with 8 positions matching TRBD2. V shed 8 bases and J 3 bases; nucleotides not matched to a gene: 8. CDR1 and CDR2 (germline): SGHTA, FQGNSA. This CDR3 has 14 residues. For the CDR3, the DNA is TGTGCCAGCGTACGGGGGGGCTCCAAAGAGACCCAGTACTTC. Protein product: CASVRGGSKETQYF. Variable domain in full (rest from reference TRBV7-2 and TRBJ2-5): GAGVSQSPSNKVTEKGKDVELRCDPISGHTALYWYRQSLGQGLEFLIYFQGNSAPDKSGLPSDRFSAERTGGSVSTLTIQRTQQEDSAVYLCASVRGGSKETQYFGPGTRLLVL.